This TCR beta chain was identified during a study of OX40 agonist ivuxolimab in advanced cancers. Study-level background: Hepatocellular carcinoma, melanoma, renal cell or head and neck cancer affected the dose-escalation patients. A mean age of about 59 years, range about 20 to 79, was recorded, and approximately 85% were male. Eligibility rules accepted prior anti-PD-1, anti-PD-L1 or anti-CTLA-4 therapy, and around 40% had some. Study findings and constraints: Doses of 0.1 to 3.0 mg/kg were accompanied by clonal expansion of CD4+ and CD8+ blood T cells by week 6.

Germline CDR1 and CDR2: SEHNR and FQNEAQ (reference sequence). V lost 2 bases to trimming and J lost 5 bases, with 15 bases between them. The CDR3 loop spans 15 amino acids. Produced via immunoSEQ multiplex PCR; TCRdb's table is partial and in-frame only. In the table there are tens of thousands of clones, around 82% of which are singletons. This clone was seen a single time. The antigen remains undetermined. This specimen was CD4+ or CD8+ T cells sorted from blood, taken in a trial of the OX40 agonist ivuxolimab. The TCR comes from an adult with an advanced solid tumor such as melanoma, head and neck, liver or kidney cancer. The gene calls are TRBV7-9 and TRBJ1-2, with D perhaps TRBD1 (6 bases). CDR3 DNA: TGTGCCAGCAGCTTATGGACAGAGGATCTATATGGCTACACCTTC. Amino acid sequence: CASSLWTEDLYGYTF.